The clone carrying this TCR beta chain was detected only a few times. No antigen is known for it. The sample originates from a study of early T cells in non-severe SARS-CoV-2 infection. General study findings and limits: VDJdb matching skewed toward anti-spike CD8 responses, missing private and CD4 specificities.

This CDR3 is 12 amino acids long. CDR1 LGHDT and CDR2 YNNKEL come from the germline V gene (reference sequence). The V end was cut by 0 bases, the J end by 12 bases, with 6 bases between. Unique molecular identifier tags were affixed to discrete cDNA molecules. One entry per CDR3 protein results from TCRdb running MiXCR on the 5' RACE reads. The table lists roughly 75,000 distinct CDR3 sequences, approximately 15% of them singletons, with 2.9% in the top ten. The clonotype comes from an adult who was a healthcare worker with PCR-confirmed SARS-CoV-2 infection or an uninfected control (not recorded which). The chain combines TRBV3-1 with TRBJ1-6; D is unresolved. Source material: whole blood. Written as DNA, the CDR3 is TGTGCCAGCAGCCAAGATGTCGGACCCCTCCACTTT. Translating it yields CASSQDVGPLHF. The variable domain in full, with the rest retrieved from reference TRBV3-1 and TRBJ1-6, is DTAVSQTPKYLVTQMGNDKSIKCEQNLGHDTMYWYKQDSKKFLKIMFSYNNKELIINETVPNRFSPKSPDKAHLNLHINSLELGDSAVYFCASSQDVGPLHFGNGTRLTVT.